This is a list of T cell receptor beta chains from one sample in a study of OX40 agonist ivuxolimab in advanced cancers. Some clones are missing from TCRdb's copy, which holds only in-frame ones; the method was immunoSEQ multiplex PCR. The sample shows about 73,000 clones, more than 80% of them seen only once. The material sequenced was CD4+ or CD8+ T cells sorted from blood, taken in a trial of the OX40 agonist ivuxolimab. The receptors were gathered from an adult with an advanced solid tumor such as melanoma, head and neck, liver or kidney cancer. CDR3s include the opening cysteine and the closing phenylalanine or tryptophan. A D gene is named only where the DNA matches it firmly. Only some rows state a clone size, as once, few, many or a class for expanded clones.

>TRBJ2-6|.|TRBV7-9|.
TGTGCCAGCAGAGTAACCTCTGGGGCCAACGTCCTGACTTTC
CASRVTSGANVLTF
>TRBJ2-1|.|TRBV7-9|TRBD2
TGTGCTAGCAGCTCGACACTAGCGGGAGGAATGGAGCAGTTCTTC
CASSSTLAGGMEQFF
>TRBJ2-1|.|TRBV4-3|.
TGCGCCAGCAGCCAAGACCTAGATGGGCCCTACAATGAGCAGTTCTTC
CASSQDLDGPYNEQFF
>TRBJ2-1|once|TRBV6-6|.
TGTGCCAGCAGTGACCCTTTGGGTGAGCAGTTCTTC
CASSDPLGEQFF
>TRBJ2-3|.|TRBV7-2|TRBD2
TGTGCCAGCAGCTCTAGACTAGCGGGAGATGAGGATACGCAGTATTTT
CASSSRLAGDEDTQYF
>TRBJ2-7|.|TRBV12-5|TRBD1
TGTGCTAGTGGTTCGACTTACGCCGGGACAGGGTTACGTGAGGAGCAGTACTTC
CASGSTYAGTGLREEQYF
>TRBJ1-2|.|TRBV7-8|.
TGTGCCAGCAGCTTAGTTTGGTCCCCACTTGCCGGAGGTGGCTACACCTTC
CASSLVWSPLAGGGYTF
>TRBJ2-7|.|TRBV4-3|TRBD1
TGCGCCAGCAGCCCGACAGGGGGCTTCTACGAGCAGTACTTC
CASSPTGGFYEQYF
>TRBJ1-4|.|TRBV27|TRBD1
TGTGCCAGCACGAGACAGGGGGCAACTAATGAAAAACTGTTTTTT
CASTRQGATNEKLFF
>TRBJ2-1|.|TRBV7-2|TRBD1
TGTGCCAGCAGCCCCGGACAGGGTACCCACAATGAGCAGTTCTTC
CASSPGQGTHNEQFF
>TRBJ2-2|.|TRBV19|.
TGTGCCAGTAAGGGGACTTACACCGGGGAGCTGTTTTTT
CASKGTYTGELFF
>TRBJ1-1|.|TRBV29-1|TRBD1
TGCAGCGTTGAGAAAGGGGGCGGCACTGAAGCTTTCTTT
CSVEKGGGTEAFF
>TRBJ1-4|.|TRBV2|TRBD1
TGTGCCAGCATGCGGACAGGGAATGTGAATGAAAAACTGTTTTTT
CASMRTGNVNEKLFF
>TRBJ2-6|.|TRBV19|TRBD2
TGTGCCACAGGGAGCGGGAAATACTCTGGGGCCAACGTCCTGACTTTC
CATGSGKYSGANVLTF
>TRBJ2-5|.|TRBV2|TRBD2
TGTGCCAGCAGTGTAGCGGGGGCGGAAGAGACCCAGTACTTC
CASSVAGAEETQYF
>TRBJ1-1|.|TRBV18|.
TGTGCCAGCTCACCAGGGAAAACGAACACTGAAGCTTTCTTT
CASSPGKTNTEAFF
>TRBJ1-2|.|TRBV7-2|TRBD1
TGTGCCAGCAGCTCGGGACAGGGCGGTGGCTACACCTTC
CASSSGQGGGYTF
>TRBJ2-7|.|TRBV7-2|.
TGTGCCAGCAGCTTGCAGCACTCCTCCTACGAGCAGTACTTC
CASSLQHSSYEQYF
>TRBJ2-3|.|TRBV7-8|.
TGTGCCAGCAGCTTAGTGCCAGGTCCAGATACGCAGTATTTT
CASSLVPGPDTQYF